This entry concerns a single T cell receptor (beta chain). Its antigen is as yet unknown. The sample comes from a study of shared clonotypes between healthy human individuals. As for the study in general: Every donor yielded three CD4 naive, three CD4 memory, two CD8 naive and one CD8 memory plate. Regarding the study as a whole: When compared with the clonotypes that were shared by all four sorted-subset donors, the non-shared clonotypes turned out to have lower generation probabilities.

In the original analysis: As immunoSEQ supplied junction-only sequences (without quality scores), filtering differed. Clones were read by immunoSEQ multiplex PCR, and TCRdb kept only the in-frame ones, dropping some. V, J and clone size are taken as reported in that table, and D and trimming were inferred from the DNA itself. The sample includes 950,000 to 1,100,000 clones, approximately 72% of them seen just once. The CDR3 is made up of 15 amino acids. Germline-derived CDR1 and CDR2 are SGHAT and FQDESV (reference sequence). Losses at the gene ends were 6 bases for V and 4 bases for J; bases not matched to a gene: 10.

This chain joins TRBV11-1 and TRBJ2-7, with 9 nucleotides matching TRBD1. The receptor comes from a man between 18 and 35 years old in good health. The sequenced material came from memory CD4+ T cells sorted from blood. As to subset: CD45RA-negative fraction. The CDR3 spells CASSFPGQGTYEQYF. Written as DNA, the CDR3 is TGTGCCAGCAGTTTTCCGGGACAGGGTACGTACGAGCAGTACTTC. Full variable domain (missing parts from reference TRBV11-1 and TRBJ2-7): EAEVAQSPRYKITEKSQAVAFWCDPISGHATLYWYRQILGQGPELLVQFQDESVVDDSQLPKDRFSAERLKGVDSTLKIQPAELGDSAMYLCASSFPGQGTYEQYFGPGTRLTVT.